This TCR beta chain was found in a study of T-cell reconstitution after alpha-beta-depleted transplantation in children (dated by TCRdb to 2016 to 2018). Regarding the study in general: Using TCR repertoire profiling, the study quantitatively followed how T-cell immune reconstitution unfolded in children after TCRalphabeta/CD19-depleted allogeneic hematopoietic cell transplantation.

The library was prepared using PCR. Instrument on record: Illumina HiSeq 2500. TCR library preparation used molecular barcoding, with unique molecular identifiers applied to normalize quantification of the TCRbeta repertoire. In-frame beta chains were kept once TCRdb had trimmed the public reads at Q25 with fastp and called clones with MiXCR. Rows matching on CDR3 protein sequence are summarized as one entry with the most common DNA and genes. The sample contains around 92,000 distinct CDR3 sequences, less than 15% of them found a single time. The ten top clones hold more than 11% of the sample. This clonotype was picked up many times. It has no known antigen specificity. No base quality values were provided; no much bigger clone lies one nucleotide off. The junction carries 8 bases between V and J, which are trimmed by 3 bases and 3 bases respectively. CDR1 and CDR2 were assigned from the germline V gene as SNHLY and FYNNEI. The CDR3, cysteine through phenylalanine, is 13 amino acids long. Of all the DNA, just the CDR3 is kept, 39 bases in frame from base 1.

The TCR was taken from a human donor who donated a stem cell graft to a child with inherited bone marrow failure. Recombination connected TRBV2 to TRBJ1-1; too little of a D gene remains to name it. Sequencing was performed on PBMCs from the stem cell graft donor, taken from the stem cell graft. DNA sequence: TGTGCCAGCAGTGACCCGAGGGACACTGAAGCTTTCTTT. Its protein product is CASSDPRDTEAFF.